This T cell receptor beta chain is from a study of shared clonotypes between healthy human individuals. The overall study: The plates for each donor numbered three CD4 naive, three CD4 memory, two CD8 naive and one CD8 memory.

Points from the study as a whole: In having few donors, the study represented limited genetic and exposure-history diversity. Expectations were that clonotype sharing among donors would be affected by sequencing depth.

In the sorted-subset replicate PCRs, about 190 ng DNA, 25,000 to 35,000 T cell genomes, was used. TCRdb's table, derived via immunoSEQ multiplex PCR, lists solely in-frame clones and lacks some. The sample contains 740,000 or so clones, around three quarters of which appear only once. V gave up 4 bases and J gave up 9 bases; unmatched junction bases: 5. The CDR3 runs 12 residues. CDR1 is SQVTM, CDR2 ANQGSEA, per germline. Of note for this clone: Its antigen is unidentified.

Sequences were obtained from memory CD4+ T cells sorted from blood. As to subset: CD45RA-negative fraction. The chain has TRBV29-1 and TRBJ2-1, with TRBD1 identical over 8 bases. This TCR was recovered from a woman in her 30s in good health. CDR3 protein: CSVARTGFEQFF. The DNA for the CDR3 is TGCAGCGTTGCCCGGACAGGGTTTGAGCAGTTCTTC.